Listed here is a single T cell receptor beta chain. This may stem from a read error, because a much larger clone lies one nucleotide away. Without the conserved terminal phenylalanine or tryptophan, this CDR3 likely stems from a read error. The sample belongs to a study of T cells in Graves' hyperthyroidism and ophthalmopathy. The germline V and J ends were trimmed by 4 bases and 4 bases, with 13 bases remaining between them. This CDR3 region has 14 residues. Exclusion of a patient resulted from uncontrolled infection, other autoimmune disease, pregnancy or lactation. The TCR beta CDR3 regions underwent amplification using RNA transcripts as the source. Initially, a first-round RT-PCR of the TCR CDR3 employed the HTBI primer set. TCRdb processed the multiplex PCR reads anew with MiXCR; each CDR3 protein has one entry. The top ten clones hold 3.5% to 4% of a sample with hundreds of thousands of distinct CDR3 sequences, 15% to 20% of them seen once.

The TCR sequence derives from a woman aged 18-30 years with Graves' hyperthyroidism. Sequenced sample: blood. V gene TRBV12-3 or TRBV12-4 combines with J gene TRBJ1-2; perhaps TRBD1 as D (5 bases). In DNA, the CDR3 is TGTGCCAGCAGTTCCACCCAGGGCACCTATGGCTACACCTAC. It yields the protein CASSSTQGTYGYTY.